This passage covers 29 T cell receptor beta chains from one sample sequenced in a study of PD-1 blockade in classical Hodgkin lymphoma. Sequencing used immunoSEQ multiplex PCR; TCRdb keeps in-frame clones, though not all of them. The sample has about 38,000 clones, 77% seen once. The time point was: cycle 4 day 1 (C4D1), after 6 weeks of nivolumab. All the patients suffered relapse after autologous stem cell transplantation, and brentuximab vedotin exposure differed. Source: peripheral blood mononuclear cells (PBMCs), taken before the fourth cycle of nivolumab. These receptor sequences come from a human donor with classical Hodgkin lymphoma.

This chain links TRBV4-1 with TRBJ1-4, with D possibly being TRBD1 (6 bases). Trimming took off 1 base at V and 5 bases at J, with 11 bases between the two ends. Germline V gene lookup returns CDR1 MGHRA and CDR2 YSYEKL. The CDR3 has 15 residues. Here the CDR3 reads CASSQAGGGNEKLFF. As DNA, the CDR3 is TGCGCCAGCAGCCAAGCCGGGGGCGGGAATGAAAAACTGTTTTTT.

This chain connects TRBV28 to TRBJ1-4, with TRBD1 as a possible D gene (5 bases). Trimming shortened V by 3 bases and J by 6 bases, and 11 bases separated the two germline ends. In germline, CDR1 is MDHEN, CDR2 SYDVKM. This CDR3 comprises 14 residues. CDR3 in DNA: TGTGCCAGCAGTTTCTGGGGAGGGGATGAAAAACTGTTTTTT. Translation: CASSFWGGDEKLFF.

This clone was seen only once. J is TRBJ2-3 and V is TRBV29-1; TRBD1 is a possible D gene (5 bases). Trimming pared 1 base from V and 8 bases from J, leaving 10 bases between. The germline gives CDR1 SQVTM, CDR2 ANQGSEA. CDR3 length: 12 amino acids. DNA of the CDR3: TGCAGCGTTGAAGCGGAAGGGGTTACGCAGTATTTT. Translating gives CSVEAEGVTQYF.

This clone was found once. The rearrangement links TRBV7-2 to TRBJ1-3; tentatively, D is TRBD1 (5 bases). Trimming cost V 4 bases and J 0 bases, with 16 bases left between them. Looked up from germline, CDR1 is SGHTA and CDR2 is FQGNSA. The CDR3 loop spans 17 amino acids. The DNA of the CDR3 is TGTGCCAGCAGCTCTACCCCAGGGTTAGACTCTGGAAACACCATATATTTT. It translates to CASSSTPGLDSGNTIYF.

This chain connects TRBV5-4 to TRBJ2-7; D gene ambiguous. CDR3 size: 15 residues. Trimming left V 2 bases short and J 5 bases short, with 17 bases between. Germline-derived CDR1 and CDR2 are SGHNT and YYREEE (reference sequence). This chain's CDR3 is CASSLPRASVNEQYF. Written as DNA, the CDR3 is TGTGCCAGCAGCTTACCTCGCGCGTCGGTGAACGAGCAGTACTTC.

The chain employs TRBV4-3 and TRBJ2-2; 15 bases are shared with TRBD2. V gave up 4 bases and J gave up 0 bases; unmatched junction bases: 6. The CDR3 spans 19 residues. Germline V gives CDR1 LGHNA, CDR2 YSLEER. CDR3 residues: CASSPGGLAGGSNTGELFF. CDR3 in DNA: TGCGCCAGCAGCCCTGGGGGACTAGCGGGGGGTTCGAACACCGGGGAGCTGTTTTTT.

V is TRBV7-2 and J is TRBJ1-3, with TRBD1 matching 8 bases. Trimming took 5 bases from V and 1 from J; bases not matched to a gene: 4. Germline V gene sequence: CDR1 SGHTA, CDR2 FQGNSA. This CDR3 has 15 residues. The CDR3 loop is CASSGRQGSGNTIYF. CDR3 bases: TGTGCCAGCAGCGGAAGACAGGGGTCTGGAAACACCATATATTTT. The full variable domain, in which reference TRBV7-2 and TRBJ1-3 provide the parts outside the CDR3, is GAGVSQSPSNKVTEKGKDVELRCDPISGHTALYWYRQSLGQGLEFLIYFQGNSAPDKSGLPSDRFSAERTGGSVSTLTIQRTQQEDSAVYLCASSGRQGSGNTIYFGEGSWLTVV.

The chain employs TRBV16 and TRBJ1-5, with TRBD1 matching 7 bases. V was pared by 2 bases and J by 5 bases, with 3 bases of the junction left unmatched. The germline gives CDR1 KGHSY, CDR2 FQNENV. The CDR3 loop spans 14 amino acids. This CDR3 reads CASSQGTAYQPQHF. The CDR3 nucleotides are TGTGCCAGCAGCCAAGGGACAGCCTATCAGCCCCAGCATTTT.

The rearrangement joins TRBV10-3 to TRBJ2-5; D may be TRBD1 (6 bases). The CDR3 has 12 residues. Trimming took 5 bases from V and 2 from J, leaving 6 bases between them. CDR1 and CDR2 (germline): ENHRY, SYGVKD. The CDR3 DNA sequence: TGTGCCATCAGTACAGGGCAAGAGACCCAGTACTTC. This codes for CAISTGQETQYF.

This clone was picked up a small number of times. J is TRBJ1-2 and V is TRBV6-5; D remains ambiguous. Trimming took off 5 bases at V and 0 bases at J, with 7 bases between the two ends. The CDR3 is 13 residues long. Germline CDR1 and CDR2: MNHEY and SVGAGI. The CDR3 protein is CASSPTPNYGYTF. As DNA, the CDR3 is TGTGCCAGCAGTCCCACGCCTAACTATGGCTACACCTTC.

J is TRBJ2-7 and V is TRBV7-9, with 7 nucleotides matching TRBD1. J gave up 2 bases and V 6 bases, and 10 bases lay outside the gene matches. Germline CDR1 is SEHNR and CDR2 is FQNEAQ (reference sequence). CDR3 length equals 15 residues. The CDR3, as DNA: TGTGCCAGCAGGCCGAGACAGGGAGCCCCCTACGAGCAGTACTTC. Its protein is CASRPRQGAPYEQYF.

The chain is built from TRBV29-1 and TRBJ2-2; D is unresolved. Deletions cut 4 bases from V and 3 bases from J, with 3 bases between. Germline lookup yields CDR1 SQVTM and CDR2 ANQGSEA. The CDR3 consists of 11 residues. The DNA for the CDR3 is TGCAGCGTTGGACACACCGGGGAGCTGTTTTTT. Amino acid sequence: CSVGHTGELFF.

V and J are TRBV4-3 and TRBJ2-1; a weak D match, TRBD2 (7 bases). The CDR3 sequence is 16 residues long. Trimming removed 0 bases at V and 1 base at J, with 10 bases between. Germline V CDR1 and CDR2: LGHNA, YSLEER. In DNA form, the CDR3 reads TGCGCCAGCAGCCAAGATAAGGGGGGGTCCTACAATGAGCAGTTCTTC. Amino acid sequence: CASSQDKGGSYNEQFF.

The chain uses TRBV4-2 and TRBJ2-6; D not resolved. There are 17 residues in the CDR3. The germline V gene encodes CDR1 LGHNA and CDR2 YNFKEQ. Trimming stripped 0 bases from V and 3 bases from J, with 12 bases between. As DNA, the CDR3 is TGTGCCAGCAGCCAAGAAACGGTCGGGCTTGGGGCCAACGTCCTGACTTTC. Residues: CASSQETVGLGANVLTF.

The chain uses TRBV6-6 and TRBJ2-5; TRBD2 matches at 8 bases. CDR1 MNHNY and CDR2 SVGAGI come from the germline V gene (reference sequence). The CDR3 extends over 16 amino acids. With 0 bases clipped from V and 5 bases from J, the junction kept 8 bases outside the gene matches. Written as DNA, the CDR3 is TGTGCCAGCAGTTACTCGACGCGGGGGGCCGCGGAGACCCAGTACTTC. This encodes CASSYSTRGAAETQYF.

The chain carries TRBV6-4 and TRBJ1-2, with 10 bases matching TRBD1. This CDR3 spans 14 amino acids. V shed 1 base and J 8 bases; nucleotides not matched to a gene: 4. Germline V gene sequence: CDR1 MRHNA, CDR2 SNTAGT. The CDR3 here is CASSDWDRGGGYTF. The CDR3 DNA is TGTGCCAGCAGTGACTGGGACAGGGGAGGCGGCTACACCTTC.

On this clone: This specimen includes other DNA sequences encoding the same CDR3. This chain links TRBV6-1 with TRBJ1-2; maybe TRBD1 (5 bases). Trimming removed 6 bases at V and 0 bases at J, with 8 bases between. The CDR3 consists of 13 residues. Germline V gene data show CDR1 as MNHNS and CDR2 as SASEGT. The CDR3 reads CASREQANYGYTF. The CDR3 DNA follows: TGTGCCAGCAGAGAACAGGCTAACTATGGCTACACCTTC.

This chain uses TRBV6-5 with TRBJ2-2, with D maybe TRBD1 (5 bases). V was cut by 6 bases and J by 2 bases, with 10 bases left in between. The CDR3 runs 14 residues. Germline lookup yields CDR1 MNHEY and CDR2 SVGAGI. In DNA form, the CDR3 reads TGTGCCAGCAGGGAGACAGATAACACCGGGGAGCTGTTTTTT. This sequence encodes CASRETDNTGELFF.

The gene calls are TRBV7-2 and TRBJ1-5; D might be TRBD1 (6 bases). Trimming removed 1 base from V and 6 bases from J, with 10 bases in between. The CDR3 length is 14 residues. Germline values: CDR1 SGHTA, CDR2 FQGNSA. Here the CDR3 reads CASSLVQGGQPQHF. As DNA, the CDR3 is TGTGCCAGCAGCTTAGTACAGGGCGGTCAGCCCCAGCATTTT.

The chain joins TRBV27 to TRBJ2-2, with D unresolved. Germline lookup yields CDR1 MNHEY and CDR2 SMNVEV (reference sequence). V was cut by 6 bases and J by 1 base, with 9 bases left in between. CDR3 length: 14 residues. The CDR3 region is CASSPLLNTGELFF. Written as DNA, the CDR3 is TGTGCCAGCAGCCCCTTATTGAACACCGGGGAGCTGTTTTTT.

This rearrangement joins TRBV15 to TRBJ2-1; TRBD2 aligns across 10 bases. The germline V gene encodes CDR1 LNHNV and CDR2 YYDKDF (reference sequence). The CDR3 consists of 17 residues. V lost 0 bases and J lost 6; bases outside the gene matches: 8. CDR3: CATSRDRLAGASNEQFF. The CDR3 coding sequence is TGTGCCACCAGCAGAGACCGTCTAGCGGGGGCCTCCAATGAGCAGTTCTTC.

The V and J genes are TRBV7-2 and TRBJ2-3; 8 bases align to TRBD2. This CDR3 is 14 amino acids long. The J segment lost 6 bases and the V segment lost 4 bases, leaving 6 bases of the junction unmatched. Germline-derived CDR1 and CDR2 are SGHTA and FQGNSA. The CDR3 spells CASSSRGGPDTQYF. As DNA, the CDR3 is TGTGCCAGCAGCTCCCGGGGGGGGCCTGATACGCAGTATTTT.

The genes are TRBV11-3 and TRBJ2-1; 7 positions match TRBD2. Trimming took 5 bases from V and 4 from J; bases not matched to a gene: 5. Per the germline V gene, CDR1 is SGHNT and CDR2 is YENEEA. The CDR3 loop spans 14 amino acids. The CDR3 here is CASSPGGSYNEQFF. CDR3 nucleotides: TGTGCCAGCAGCCCGGGAGGAAGTTACAATGAGCAGTTCTTC.

This chain links TRBV7-8 with TRBJ2-7; D call uncertain. This CDR3 spans 12 amino acids. CDR1 and CDR2 from the germline V gene are SGHVS and FQNEAQ. The ends were cut back, 1 base at V and 3 bases at J, with 4 bases in the middle. CDR3 in DNA: TGTGCCAGCAGCTTAGACTACTACGAGCAGTACTTC. Its protein is CASSLDYYEQYF.

The V gene is TRBV18, the J gene TRBJ1-1, with D maybe TRBD1 (5 bases). The V gene's germline CDR1 is KGHSH and CDR2 LQKENI. This CDR3 contains 14 residues. The ends were cut back, 0 bases at V and 4 bases at J, with 9 bases in the middle. CDR3 amino acids: CASSPPAGITEAFF. CDR3 nucleotides: TGTGCCAGCTCACCACCGGCAGGGATCACTGAAGCTTTCTTT.

This clone was detected only a few times. The chain has TRBV7-2 and TRBJ1-2; TRBD1 aligns across 8 bases. Germline loops: CDR1 SGHTA, CDR2 FQGNSA. V trimming: 5 bases; J trimming: 2 bases; junction bases outside the gene matches: 7. The CDR3 sequence is 15 residues long. DNA of the CDR3: TGTGCCAGCAGCCGAGGACAGGGACCAAACTATGGCTACACCTTC. Translated: CASSRGQGPNYGYTF.

Relative to its sample, this clone is medium-sized (0.01 to 0.1%). The chain carries TRBV5-4 and TRBJ2-3; 9 bases align to TRBD1. Germline V CDR1 and CDR2: SGHNT, YYREEE (reference sequence). The CDR3 is 15 amino acids. Trimming cost V 5 bases and J 1 base; bases outside gene matches: 5. CDR3 in amino acids: CASSLDRGGTDTQYF. The CDR3 DNA reads TGTGCCAGCAGTCTGGACAGGGGAGGCACAGATACGCAGTATTTT.

The chain recombines TRBV7-2 with TRBJ2-5, with TRBD2 as a possible D gene (5 bases). Trimming removed 2 bases from V and 2 bases from J, with 9 bases in between. The CDR3 loop spans 14 amino acids. Per germline, CDR1 SGHTA and CDR2 FQGNSA. The CDR3 spells CASSLFRGQETQYF. CDR3 DNA sequence: TGTGCCAGCAGCTTATTTCGAGGGCAAGAGACCCAGTACTTC.

This chain uses TRBV5-1 with TRBJ2-1, with a tentative D call TRBD2 (5 bases). Germline CDR1 is SGHRS and CDR2 is YFSETQ. Trimming cost V 0 bases and J 5 bases, with 9 bases left between them. This CDR3 has 14 amino acids. The CDR3: CASSLEMRDNEQFF. As DNA, the CDR3 is TGCGCCAGCAGCTTGGAGATGAGGGACAATGAGCAGTTCTTC.